This passage covers 8 T cell receptor beta chains from one sample sequenced in a study of post-analysis software for immune sequencing data. cDNA libraries of TCR beta carried unique molecular identifiers. TCRdb ran MiXCR on the PCR reads and lists one entry per CDR3 protein. The data show 250,000 to 300,000 distinct CDR3 sequences, 35% to 40% seen once. Their specific antigens are unknown. Study-level findings and limits: About 5 TRBV segments were significantly more frequent in patients than in controls. TRBV5-6, TRBV5-1 and TRBV20-1 were among these segments.

The sample comprised blood. The origin of the receptors is a girl aged 5-17 years with multiple sclerosis.

This clonotype was counted many times. The chain is built from TRBV6-6 and TRBJ1-5; 7 positions agree with TRBD1. Germline loops: CDR1 MNHNY, CDR2 SVGAGI (reference sequence). The CDR3 has 13 amino acids. V lost 6 bases, J lost 3 bases, and 2 bases stayed unmatched. For the CDR3, the DNA is TGTGCCAGCAGCACAGGGGCCAATCAGCCCCAGCATTTT. Its translation: CASSTGANQPQHF.

At least ten counts were recorded for this clonotype. The chain couples TRBV20-1 to TRBJ2-3; 8 bases align to TRBD2. J gave up 2 bases and V 3 bases, and 4 bases lay outside the gene matches. The CDR3 has 14 amino acids. Germline assignment: CDR1 DFQATT and CDR2 SNEGSKA (reference sequence). The CDR3 bases are TGCAGTGCTAGTCGGGGGGGAGCCACAGATACGCAGTATTTT. Its translation: CSASRGGATDTQYF.

J is TRBJ1-6 and V is TRBV5-1; D is uncertain. V dropped 2 bases and J dropped 4 bases, with 16 bases sitting between them. The CDR3 is 17 residues long. From germline, CDR1 is SGHRS and CDR2 YFSETQ. The CDR3 DNA is TGCGCCAGCAGCTTCGGTGCAGAAACCCCGTATAATTCACCCCTCCACTTT. This encodes CASSFGAETPYNSPLHF.

DNA for the CDR3: TGCAGCGTCGGCGTGGCTAGCGGAGATACGCAGTATTTT. Translating gives CSVGVASGDTQYF. The chain is built from TRBV29-1 and TRBJ2-3, with TRBD2 matching 7 bases. The CDR3 runs 13 residues. CDR1 is SQVTM, CDR2 ANQGSEA, per germline. V shed 6 bases, J shed 5 bases, and the junction held 8 bases outside the gene matches.

The gene calls are TRBV7-2 and TRBJ2-5; perhaps TRBD2 as D (7 bases). Trimming left V 5 bases short and J 7 bases short, with 23 bases between. This CDR3 contains 16 residues. Germline V gene lookup returns CDR1 SGHTA and CDR2 FQGNSA. The CDR3 DNA follows: TGTGCCAGCAGCCCTCCCGTGGGGGGGCCTGGGAGGACCCAGTACTTC. The encoded protein is CASSPPVGGPGRTQYF.

The rearrangement links TRBV7-2 to TRBJ2-3, with D possibly being TRBD2 (5 bases). Between the trimmed V and J ends, which lost 2 bases and 6 bases, there was a span of 18 bases. This CDR3 comprises 16 residues. Germline V gene lookup returns CDR1 SGHTA and CDR2 FQGNSA. CDR3 DNA: TGTGCCAGCAGCTTAACTAGGACCCTTATGCGGGATACGCAGTATTTT. Protein product: CASSLTRTLMRDTQYF.

A single count supports this clonotype. J is TRBJ2-3 and V is TRBV7-9; 9 bases fit TRBD2. Trimming cost V 0 bases and J 4 bases; bases outside gene matches: 2. This CDR3 has 15 amino acids. Germline lookup yields CDR1 SEHNR and CDR2 FQNEAQ (reference sequence). In DNA, the CDR3 is TGTGCCAGCAGCTTAGCTAGCGGGGGATCAGATACGCAGTATTTT. As protein: CASSLASGGSDTQYF.

Written as DNA, the CDR3 is TGCAGTGCTTCCCTAACAGGGCGGTCTGAAGCTTTCTTT. Translating it yields CSASLTGRSEAFF. V is TRBV20-1 and J is TRBJ1-1, with D possibly matching TRBD1 (6 bases). The CDR3 totals 13 residues. Germline V gene sequence: CDR1 DFQATT, CDR2 SNEGSKA (reference sequence). V was trimmed by 5 bases and J by 6 bases, leaving 16 bases between them.